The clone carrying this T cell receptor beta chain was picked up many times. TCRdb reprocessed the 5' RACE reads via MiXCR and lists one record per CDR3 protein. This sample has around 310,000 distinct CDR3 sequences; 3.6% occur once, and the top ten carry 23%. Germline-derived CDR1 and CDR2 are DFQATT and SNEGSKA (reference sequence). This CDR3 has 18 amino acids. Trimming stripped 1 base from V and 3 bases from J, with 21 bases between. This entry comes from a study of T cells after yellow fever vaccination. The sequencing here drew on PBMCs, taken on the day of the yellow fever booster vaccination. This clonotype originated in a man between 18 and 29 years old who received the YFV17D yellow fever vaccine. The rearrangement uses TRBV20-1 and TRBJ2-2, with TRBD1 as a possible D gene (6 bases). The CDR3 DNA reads TGCAGTGCTAGAGCCTTTAGGACAGACCTTTTGGACACCGGGGAGCTGTTTTTT. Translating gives CSARAFRTDLLDTGELFF.